This TCR beta chain was documented in a study of monozygotic twins with inflammatory bowel disease. Notes on the study in general: Support was lacking for any single strong IBD-associated signal or clonotype. TCRbeta inverse Simpson diversity was decreased in IBD patients versus healthy co-twins.

Per germline, CDR1 SGHRS and CDR2 YFSETQ. The CDR3 spans 15 residues. Concerning this clonotype: Its matching antigen is unknown.

Blood (around 2.4 ml) was collected from every donor individually. It was 3,500 to 4,000 ng of total RNA that each TCR library used. TCRdb re-called the 5' RACE reads; every CDR3 protein appears as one record, without DNA. The sample table includes about 130,000 distinct CDR3 sequences. The sample comprised blood. This TCR derives from a human donor with ulcerative colitis or Crohn's disease, or a healthy co-twin of an affected twin (not recorded which). The chain joins TRBV5-1 to TRBJ2-7; TCRdb's D call, TRBD1, is unchecked because there is no DNA. The CDR3 protein is CASSLRDSSTYEQYF. The full variable domain, completed using reference TRBV5-1 and TRBJ2-7, is KAGVTQTPRYLIKTRGQQVTLSCSPISGHRSVSWYQQTPGQGLQFLFEYFSETQRNKGNFPGRFSGRQFSNSRSEMNVSTLELGDSALYLCASSLRDSSTYEQYFGPGTRLTVT.